The present entry profiles one TCR beta chain with its context. Antigen specificity is unknown. V was pared by 3 bases and J by 8 bases, with 6 bases of the junction left unmatched. CDR1 is SGHRS and CDR2 is YFSETQ in the germline V gene. This CDR3 spans 14 amino acids. The data originate from a study of cytomegalovirus exposure and HLA in healthy donors. Study-wide results and limits: Association of 16,951 TCR beta sequences with HLA alleles was found at 0.05 false discovery rate in a later analysis.

The PCR ran on 60 Vbeta and 13 Jbeta primers. Using immunoSEQ multiplex PCR, the repertoire was profiled, and TCRdb retains in-frame clones only, with some absent. Here the sample spans about 130,000 clones, roughly three quarters being singletons. The sample was PBMCs. The V call is TRBV5-1, the J call TRBJ2-4; 9 nucleotides match TRBD1. The source is a man in his thirties or forties in good health and CMV-seronegative. CDR3 sequence: CASSSGQGLDIQYF. The CDR3 DNA follows: TGCGCCAGCAGCTCCGGACAGGGGCTTGACATTCAGTACTTC.